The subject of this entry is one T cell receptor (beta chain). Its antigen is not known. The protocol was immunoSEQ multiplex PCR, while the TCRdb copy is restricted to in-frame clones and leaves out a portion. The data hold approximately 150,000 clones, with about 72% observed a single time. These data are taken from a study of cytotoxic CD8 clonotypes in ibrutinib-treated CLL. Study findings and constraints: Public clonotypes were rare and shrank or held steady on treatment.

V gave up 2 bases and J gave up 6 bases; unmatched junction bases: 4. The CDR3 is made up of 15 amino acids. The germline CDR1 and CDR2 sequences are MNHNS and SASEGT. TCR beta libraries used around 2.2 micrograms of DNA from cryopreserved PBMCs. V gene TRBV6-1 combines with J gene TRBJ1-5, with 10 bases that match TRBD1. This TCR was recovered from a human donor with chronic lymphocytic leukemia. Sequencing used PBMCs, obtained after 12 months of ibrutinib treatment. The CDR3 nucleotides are TGTGCCAGCAGTGAACCGGGACAGGGGACTCAGCCCCAGCATTTT. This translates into CASSEPGQGTQPQHF.